What follows are 24 T cell receptor beta chains derived from one specimen sequenced in a study of Ad26.COV2.S vaccination and SARS-CoV-2 variants. This table comes from immunoSEQ multiplex PCR, and its TCRdb copy is limited to in-frame clones, with some not included. The table records 350,000 to 600,000 clones, 89% of them present only once. Treatment given: about 20 received Ad26.COV2.S at low or high dose, single or two shots; 5 received placebo; per-sample allocation not given. Repertoires come from day 63 after the first vaccine or placebo injection. Sequenced material: peripheral blood, taken in a trial of Ad26.COV2.S vaccine versus placebo. These receptors were taken from a person aged 18-60 years who received the Ad26.COV2.S COVID-19 vaccine or a placebo.

V usage is TRBV4-2 and J usage is TRBJ1-4; a weak D match, TRBD1 (5 bases). The ends were cut back, 1 base at V and 5 bases at J, with 17 bases in the middle. The CDR3 loop spans 17 amino acids. CDR1 is LGHNA, CDR2 YNFKEQ, per germline. DNA of the CDR3: TGTGCCAGCAGCCAAGGCTTTACGGGACGAGGCAATGAAAAACTGTTTTTT. Its translation is CASSQGFTGRGNEKLFF.

The chain recombines TRBV4-1 with TRBJ2-1; tentatively, D is TRBD2 (6 bases). Looked up from germline, CDR1 is MGHRA and CDR2 is YSYEKL. V was cut by 1 base and J by 2 bases, with 24 bases left in between. The CDR3 contains 20 residues. CDR3: CASSQVGVSPGLKPYNEQFF. As DNA, the CDR3 is TGCGCCAGCAGCCAAGTTGGGGTTTCCCCGGGACTCAAACCCTACAATGAGCAGTTCTTC.

J is TRBJ2-1 and V is TRBV6-6; tentative D call: TRBD1 (6 bases). The V end lost 5 bases, the J end lost 2 bases, and 7 bases lay between the germline ends. The CDR3 is 13 residues long. In germline, CDR1 is MNHNY, CDR2 SVGAGI (reference sequence). The DNA for the CDR3 is TGTGCCAGCAGTGGACAGACCTACAATGAGCAGTTCTTC. This translates into CASSGQTYNEQFF.

The chain is built from TRBV11-2 and TRBJ2-5; 8 nucleotides align to TRBD2. In germline, CDR1 is SGHAT, CDR2 FQNNGV. V was clipped by 7 bases and J by 2 bases; unmatched bases: 9. The CDR3 runs 15 residues. The CDR3 region has the DNA TGTGCCAGCACGCTGACTAGCGTCACACAAGAGACCCAGTACTTC. Its protein product is CASTLTSVTQETQYF. The variable domain in full, completed from reference TRBV11-2 and TRBJ2-5, reads EAGVAQSPRYKIIEKRQSVAFWCNPISGHATLYWYQQILGQGPKLLIQFQNNGVVDDSQLPKDRFSAERLKGVDSTLKIQPAKLEDSAVYLCASTLTSVTQETQYFGPGTRLLVL.

The chain couples TRBV19 to TRBJ2-5; 8 nucleotides agree with TRBD1. The CDR3 runs 17 residues. The germline V gene encodes CDR1 LNHDA and CDR2 SQIVND (reference sequence). After removal of 2 bases from V and 5 bases from J, the junction contained 13 bases not matched to a gene. CDR3 residues: CASSIRGQGFFRETQYF. The CDR3 coding sequence is TGTGCCAGTAGTATACGTGGACAGGGATTCTTTCGGGAGACCCAGTACTTC.

The chain employs TRBV7-2 and TRBJ2-5; tentative D call: TRBD1 (6 bases). Trimming took off 5 bases at V and 2 bases at J, with 15 bases between the two ends. The germline gives CDR1 SGHTA, CDR2 FQGNSA. The CDR3 is 15 amino acids. Here the CDR3 reads CASSEGTLTQETQYF. In nucleotides, the CDR3 is TGTGCCAGCAGCGAAGGGACACTGACTCAAGAGACCCAGTACTTC.

The genes are TRBV3-1 (or the pseudogene TRBV3-2) and TRBJ2-5, with D possibly matching TRBD2 (5 bases). Trimming pared 2 bases from V and 1 base from J, leaving 8 bases between. Germline loops: CDR1 LGHDT, CDR2 YNNKEL (reference sequence). The CDR3 length is 14 residues. The chain's CDR3 is CASSQRGPQETQYF. CDR3 nucleotide sequence: TGTGCCAGCAGCCAACGCGGGCCCCAAGAGACCCAGTACTTC.

In its sample, this clone was seen once. This rearrangement joins TRBV25-1 to TRBJ1-2, with D hard to call. CDR3 size: 16 residues. V lost 4 bases to trimming and J lost 4 bases, with 19 bases between them. Germline V gene lookup returns CDR1 MGHDK and CDR2 SYGVNS. CDR3 nucleotides: TGTGCCAGCAGTGGGGTCATAGGACGCAGTCTCTATGGCTACACCTTC. This encodes CASSGVIGRSLYGYTF.

The rearrangement uses TRBV19 and TRBJ1-5, with a weak D call TRBD1 (5 bases). Germline V CDR1 and CDR2: LNHDA, SQIVND (reference sequence). This CDR3 comprises 18 residues. Between the trimmed V and J ends, which lost 5 bases and 4 bases, there was a span of 24 bases. The CDR3 nucleotides read TGTGCCAGTAGTCCGGGACCGATTAACCGGGTGGGTAATCAGCCCCAGCATTTT. Protein sequence: CASSPGPINRVGNQPQHF.

The chain couples TRBV19 to TRBJ2-2; 11 bases align to TRBD2. Losses at the gene ends were 3 bases for V and 8 bases for J; bases not matched to a gene: 5. CDR1 LNHDA and CDR2 SQIVND come from the germline V gene (reference sequence). This CDR3 spans 15 amino acids. DNA for the CDR3: TGTGCCAGTAGTATCACTAGCGGGAGTCGAGGGGAGCTGTTTTTT. Translating it yields CASSITSGSRGELFF.

The V call is TRBV6-5, the J call TRBJ1-1; possibly TRBD1 for D (5 bases). V lost 4 bases and J 0 bases, leaving 12 bases between the germline ends. CDR3 length: 15 residues. Germline CDR1 reads MNHEY; CDR2 reads SVGAGI. This CDR3 is CASSSAGLLNTEAFF. CDR3 DNA: TGTGCCAGCAGTTCTGCGGGACTTTTGAACACTGAAGCTTTCTTT.

The rearrangement links TRBV27 to TRBJ2-5, with 8 bases matching TRBD1. The CDR3 spans 17 residues. The J segment lost 1 base and the V segment lost 4 bases, leaving 11 bases of the junction unmatched. In germline, CDR1 is MNHEY, CDR2 SMNVEV (reference sequence). The CDR3 DNA is TGTGCCAGCAGTTGGGGAACCGGACAGGGAAGCCAAGAGACCCAGTACTTC. It specifies CASSWGTGQGSQETQYF.

The chain joins TRBV4-1 to TRBJ1-5; D not certain. This CDR3 region has 14 residues. Trimming stripped 7 bases from V and 0 bases from J, with 10 bases between. In germline, CDR1 is MGHRA, CDR2 YSYEKL. Written as DNA, the CDR3 is TGCGCCAGCACCCTGGACTTTAGCAATCAGCCCCAGCATTTT. Its translation is CASTLDFSNQPQHF.

The rearrangement joins TRBV6-2 or TRBV6-3 to TRBJ2-2, with TRBD1 as a possible D gene (5 bases). The germline gives CDR1 MNHEY, CDR2 SVGEGT. This CDR3 is 15 amino acids long. Trimming took off 0 bases at V and 0 bases at J, with 5 bases between the two ends. The CDR3 protein is CASSYSTANTGELFF. CDR3 in DNA: TGTGCCAGCAGTTACTCGACAGCGAACACCGGGGAGCTGTTTTTT.

V usage is TRBV6-5 and J usage is TRBJ2-1, with 8 positions matching TRBD2. This CDR3 is 14 amino acids long. The germline CDR1 and CDR2 sequences are MNHEY and SVGAGI. V lost 10 bases to trimming and J lost 0 bases; unmatched junction nucleotides: 5. CDR3 nucleotide sequence: TGTGCCACCTTGAGCGGGGGCTCCTACAATGAGCAGTTCTTC. Translated, it gives CATLSGGSYNEQFF.

The DNA for the CDR3 is TGCGCCAGCAGCCCGAAGACAGGGACTAATGAAAAACTGTTTTTT. This encodes CASSPKTGTNEKLFF. This chain links TRBV5-1 with TRBJ1-4, with 7 positions matching TRBD1. This CDR3 contains 15 residues. J lost 2 bases, V lost 4 bases, and 5 bases had no gene match. The V gene's germline CDR1 is SGHRS and CDR2 YFSETQ.

The chain has TRBV9 and TRBJ1-2; D is undetermined. Germline CDR1 and CDR2: SGDLS and YYNGEE. This CDR3 has 14 amino acids. The germline V and J ends were trimmed by 1 base and 8 bases, with 15 bases remaining between them. This CDR3 reads CASSVNAAGVGYTF. Here the CDR3 DNA reads TGTGCCAGCAGCGTAAACGCGGCAGGAGTAGGCTACACCTTC.

This clone was counted between two and nine times. The rearrangement uses TRBV4-1 and TRBJ2-1, with D unclear. From germline, CDR1 is MGHRA and CDR2 YSYEKL. The CDR3 contains 15 residues. V lost 1 base, J lost 8 bases, and 15 bases lay in between. For the CDR3, the DNA is TGCGCCAGCAGCCAAGGTTCTAGTTCGTGGGATGAGCAGTTCTTC. Protein product: CASSQGSSSWDEQFF.

This chain connects TRBV7-9 to TRBJ1-5; D gene unclear. V was clipped by 4 bases and J by 12 bases, with 22 bases between them. The CDR3 consists of 15 residues. CDR1 and CDR2 from the germline V gene are SEHNR and FQNEAQ (reference sequence). CDR3 residues: CASSSSGGQTELQHF. In DNA form, the CDR3 reads TGTGCCAGCAGCTCCTCAGGAGGGCAGACTGAGCTCCAGCATTTT.

Only one count was recorded for this clone. The CDR3 bases are TGTGCCAGCAGCCCGACGGTTAATGAAAAACTGTTTTTT. It codes for CASSPTVNEKLFF. The J gene is TRBJ1-4, the V gene TRBV7-6; unclear D gene. V lost 5 bases and J 4 bases, leaving 8 bases between the germline ends. Germline-derived CDR1 and CDR2 are SGHVS and FNYEAQ. The CDR3 contains 13 residues. The full variable domain, in which reference TRBV7-6 and TRBJ1-4 provide the parts outside the CDR3, is GAGVSQSPRYKVTKRGQDVALRCDPISGHVSLYWYRQALGQGPEFLTYFNYEAQQDKSGLPNDRFSAERPEGSISTLTIQRTEQRDSAMYRCASSPTVNEKLFFGSGTQLSVL.

The V call is TRBV7-9, the J call TRBJ2-7; 8 nucleotides line up with TRBD2. Germline values: CDR1 SEHNR, CDR2 FQNEAQ (reference sequence). The CDR3 contains 15 residues. V gave up 5 bases and J gave up 4 bases; unmatched junction bases: 10. The CDR3 DNA is TGTGCCAGCAGCCTAAGTGGGCGGGGGGAGTACGAGCAGTACTTC. Protein product: CASSLSGRGEYEQYF.

A single count supports this clone. This CDR3 reads CASSLDRLSYEQYF. CDR3 in DNA: TGTGCCAGCAGCCTAGACAGGCTCTCCTACGAGCAGTACTTC. This sequence joins TRBV6-5 and TRBJ2-7; D possibly corresponds to TRBD1 (6 bases). Germline lookup yields CDR1 MNHEY and CDR2 SVGAGI. The V and J ends lost 6 bases and 0 bases respectively, with 12 bases between them. This CDR3 has 14 amino acids.

V is TRBV14 and J is TRBJ2-5, with 13 bases lining up with TRBD2. Germline V gene lookup returns CDR1 SGHDN and CDR2 FVKESK. This CDR3 comprises 19 residues. With V trimmed by 4 bases and J by 9 bases, 20 bases remained unmatched. CDR3 sequence reads: CASSRFDRLAGGGVRSQYF. The CDR3 nucleotides read TGTGCCAGCAGCCGTTTTGATCGACTAGCGGGGGGCGGCGTAAGGTCCCAGTACTTC.

The chain recombines TRBV6-5 with TRBJ2-1; 12 nucleotides line up with TRBD2. V was clipped by 5 bases and J by 9 bases; unmatched bases: 5. Germline assignment: CDR1 MNHEY and CDR2 SVGAGI. The CDR3 totals 14 residues. The DNA of the CDR3 is TGTGCCAGCAGTCGACTAGCGGGAGCAAGTGAGCAGTTCTTC. Its translation: CASSRLAGASEQFF.